Detailed here is one TCR beta chain. Its antigen is not yet known. The input lacks base qualities; no much larger clone sits a single base away. From a lookup of the germline V gene, CDR1 and CDR2 are LGHNT and FRNRAP. Compared with germline, V lacks 3 bases and J lacks 6 bases; bases without a gene match: 4. The CDR3 numbers 14 residues from cysteine through phenylalanine. Only CDR3 DNA remains: 42 bases, in frame from the first base. This entry comes from a study of early stage breast cancer tumors (dated by TCRdb to about 2017). Turning to the overall study: Of the roughly 16 invasive breast tumors, 12 to 13 were found to be estrogen receptor-positive, progesterone receptor-positive and HER2-negative. A total of 2,651,842 templates, representing around 1.2 million unique clonotypes, were detected across all samples. The average read coverage per sample was around 9-fold. Of the roughly twelve ER+/PR+/HER2- tumors, eight were classified as invasive ductal carcinomas and four as invasive lobular carcinomas. Findings and caveats that apply to the study as a whole: Chain pairing and functional markers such as CD4, CD8 and FOXP3 were missed by bulk genomic DNA sequencing of unsorted cells. Enriched TCRB sequences shared across patients were found to be mostly commonly generated sequences that were unlikely to play an important role in the tumor microenvironment. Greater similarity was observed between blood and normal breast repertoires than between blood and tumor repertoires, and tumor was distinguished from normal in about 85% of the 16 patients when each tissue was compared with blood. The small cohort size prevented analysis by tumor subtype. Tumors showed about 2.4-fold higher T cell density and higher clonality than adjacent normal breast tissue.

The study profiled bulk TCR beta-chain repertoires in matched peripheral blood, tumor and adjacent normal breast tissue taken from about 16 patients with early-stage breast cancer. Before surgery, 5-10 mL of whole blood was collected into EDTA tubes and then processed within 2 hours. Peripheral blood mononuclear cells were isolated by Ficoll-Paque centrifugation in SepMate-50 tubes. PBMCs were cryopreserved in aliquots of roughly 1.8 to 4 million cells in roughly 90% FBS with around 10% DMSO and kept in liquid nitrogen. The Qiagen AllPrep DNA/RNA Mini kit was used for genomic DNA extraction. Every sample was amplified as two independent genomic DNA replicates, using approximately 0.5 ug for blood and roughly 1.4 ug for tumor or normal breast. Following the manufacturer's instructions, the ImmunoSeq Intro kit was used to carry out TCRB sequencing on genomic DNA. The multiplex PCR ran for 30 to 35 cycles using proprietary primers and spike-in control sequences for absolute quantification. Single-end 150-bp reads were used to sequence an 87-bp fragment spanning the CDR3 and the flanking V and J genes. Seven samples, with two replicates for each sample, were multiplexed per lane of an Illumina MiSeq using version 3.0 chemistry. The source study handled its data this way. Raw data were processed with the vendor's proprietary pipeline, and both replicates were merged into a single result per sample. To define clonotypes, the study grouped productive rearrangements that shared the V-gene family, CDR3 amino acid sequence and J-gene segment. To compute clonality, the normalized Shannon entropy (Pielou evenness) of TCRB abundances was subtracted from 1. T cell density was estimated as total templates divided by the number of input cells, with the number of input cells inferred from the DNA input amount. Total repertoire diversity and clonality were estimated with Recon using default parameters. Clonotypes with over 0.1% abundance in tumor and at least 32-fold higher abundance in tumor than in normal breast were defined as tumor-enriched. Here the immuneACCESS table is served through TCRdb, limited to in-frame sequences with V and J called. Missing clones are a known gap in these copies; in checked studies unresolved V genes cover under half, and the rest lacks a known reason. V, J and clone size are taken as reported in that table, and D and trimming were inferred from the DNA itself. The sample table records fewer than 70,000 clones; around 80% of these occur just once. The ten largest clones take up about 4.8% of the sample.

Sequenced material: blood. The sequence came from a person aged 35 to 50 with breast cancer. Here the chain combines TRBV12-5 and TRBJ1-2, with 10 middle bases fitting TRBD1. The bases read TGTGCTAGTGGTTTAGGACAGGGGGTACATGGCTACACCTTC. It specifies CASGLGQGVHGYTF.